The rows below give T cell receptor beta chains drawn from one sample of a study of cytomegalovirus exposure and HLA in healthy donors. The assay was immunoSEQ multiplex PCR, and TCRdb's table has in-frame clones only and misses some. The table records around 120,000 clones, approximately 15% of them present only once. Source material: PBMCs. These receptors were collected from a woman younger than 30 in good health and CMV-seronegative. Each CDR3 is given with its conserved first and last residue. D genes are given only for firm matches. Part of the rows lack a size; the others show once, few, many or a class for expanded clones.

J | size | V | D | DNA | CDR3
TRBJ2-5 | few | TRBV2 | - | TGTGCCAGCAGTGAAGCTGCGACTCAACCAGAGACCCAGTACTTC | CASSEAATQPETQYF
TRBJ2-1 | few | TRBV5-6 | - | TGTGCCAGCAGCCAGGGGCGGGGGTTGAATGAGCAGTTCTTC | CASSQGRGLNEQFF
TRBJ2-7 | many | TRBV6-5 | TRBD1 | TGTGCCAGCAGGAAGGGACAGCTCTACGAGCAGTACTTC | CASRKGQLYEQYF
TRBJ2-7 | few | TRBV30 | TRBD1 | TGTGCCTGGGACACCGGGACAGGGGTTTTCGAGCAGTACTTC | CAWDTGTGVFEQYF
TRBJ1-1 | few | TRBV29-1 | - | TGCAGCGGCCTATCGGGATACACTGAAGCTTTCTTT | CSGLSGYTEAFF
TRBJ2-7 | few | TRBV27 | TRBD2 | TGTGCCAGCAAGAAGAAAGCGGGAGAGAACTACGAGCAGTACTTC | CASKKKAGENYEQYF
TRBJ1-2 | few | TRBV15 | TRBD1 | TGTGCCACCAGTCGGACAGGGGGAATCGACTATGGCTACACCTTC | CATSRTGGIDYGYTF
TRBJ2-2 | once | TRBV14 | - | TGTGCCAGCAGCCAACTCAACACCGGGGAGCTGTTTTTT | CASSQLNTGELFF
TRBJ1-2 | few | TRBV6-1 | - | TGTGCCAGCAGTGAAGCATGGGGCCATGGCTACACCTTC | CASSEAWGHGYTF
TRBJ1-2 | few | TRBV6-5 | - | TGTGCCAGCAGTTTAAGGGGTGCCTATGGCTACACCTTC | CASSLRGAYGYTF
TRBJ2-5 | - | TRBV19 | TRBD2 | TGTGCCAGTAGTAGTCTAGCGGGAGGCCGGGAGACCCAGTACTTC | CASSSLAGGRETQYF
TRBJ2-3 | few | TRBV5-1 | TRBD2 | TGCGCCAGCAGGGGAAGACTAGCGGGAGGTTTTAGCACAGATACGCAGTATTTT | CASRGRLAGGFSTDTQYF
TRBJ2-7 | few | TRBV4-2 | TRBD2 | TGTGCCAGCAGCCAAGTTGGACTAGCGGGAGTGTATAACGAGCAGTACTTC | CASSQVGLAGVYNEQYF
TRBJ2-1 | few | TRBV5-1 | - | TGCGCCAGCAGCTTGGGCGGGGTCGACAATGAGCAGTTCTTC | CASSLGGVDNEQFF
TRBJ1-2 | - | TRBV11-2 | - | TGTGCCAGCAGCCTCGGGACATTGGTGGCTGGCTACACCTTC | CASSLGTLVAGYTF
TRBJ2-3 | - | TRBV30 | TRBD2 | TGTGCCTGGAGTCCGCGACTAGCGGGGGCCCAATTTAGCACAGATACGCAGTATTTT | CAWSPRLAGAQFSTDTQYF
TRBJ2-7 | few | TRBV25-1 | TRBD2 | TGTGCCAGCAGCTGGGACCCCCGGACTAGCGGGATCTCCTACGAGCAGTACTTC | CASSWDPRTSGISYEQYF
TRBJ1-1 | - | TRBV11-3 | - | TGTGCCAGCAGCGGACAGACGAACACTGAAGCTTTCTTT | CASSGQTNTEAFF
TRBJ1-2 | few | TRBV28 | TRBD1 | TGTGCCAGCAGTTTATGGACCGGGACAGGGGGTTTTGGCTACACCTTC | CASSLWTGTGGFGYTF
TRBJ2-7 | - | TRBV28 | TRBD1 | TGTGCCAGCAGTTTATGGGGTGGCGGCTCAGGGGGCGAGCAGTACTTC | CASSLWGGGSGGEQYF
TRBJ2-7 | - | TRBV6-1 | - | TGTGCCAGCAGTGAAGCGGTCGGCGGGACCTACGAGCAGTACTTC | CASSEAVGGTYEQYF
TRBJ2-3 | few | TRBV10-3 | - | TGTGCCATCAGCGAGAACAGGGATACGCAGTATTTT | CAISENRDTQYF
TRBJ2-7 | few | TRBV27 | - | TGTGCCAGCAGTTTAGGGCCTCACCCCGTCTACGAGCAGTACTTC | CASSLGPHPVYEQYF
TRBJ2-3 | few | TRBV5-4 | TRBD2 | TGTGCCAGCAGCCCGAAAGGTGCTAGCGGGACAGATACGCAGTATTTT | CASSPKGASGTDTQYF
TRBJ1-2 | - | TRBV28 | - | TGTGCCAGCAGTCCACTACACAAGTATGGCTACACCTTC | CASSPLHKYGYTF
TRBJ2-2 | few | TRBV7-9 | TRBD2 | TGTGCCAGCACCCCGGGGGGACTGAACACCGGGGAGCTGTTTTTT | CASTPGGLNTGELFF
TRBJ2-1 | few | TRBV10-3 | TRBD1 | TGTGCCATCAGTGAGTCGGACAGGGGGTACAATGAGCAGTTCTTC | CAISESDRGYNEQFF
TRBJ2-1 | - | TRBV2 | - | TGTGCCAGCCAACTTAGGGGCCAGGGGCCCTACAATGAGCAGTTCTTC | CASQLRGQGPYNEQFF
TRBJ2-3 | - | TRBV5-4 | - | TGTGCCAGCAGCTTGGCACCCTCACACACAGATACGCAGTATTTT | CASSLAPSHTDTQYF
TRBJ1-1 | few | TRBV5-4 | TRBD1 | TGTGCCGGACAGGGGGCGAGTACTGAAGCTTTCTTT | CAGQGASTEAFF
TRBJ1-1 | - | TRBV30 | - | TGTGCCTGGATGGCGGGGATGAACACTGAAGCTTTCTTT | CAWMAGMNTEAFF
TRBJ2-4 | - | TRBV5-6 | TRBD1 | TGTGCCAGCAGCCCGACAGGGGGCCTAGCCAAAAACATTCAGTACTTC | CASSPTGGLAKNIQYF
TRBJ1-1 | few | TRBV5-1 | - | TGCGCCAGCAGCTTGGGGGGCAGGGCAAACACTGAAGCTTTCTTT | CASSLGGRANTEAFF
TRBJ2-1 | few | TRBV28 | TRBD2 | TGTGCCAGCAGTTTAAATCTGCGGGGGACCTACAATGAGCAGTTCTTC | CASSLNLRGTYNEQFF
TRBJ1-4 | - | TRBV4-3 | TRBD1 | TGCGCCAGCAGCTACAACAGGGGAACTAATGAAAAACTGTTTTTT | CASSYNRGTNEKLFF
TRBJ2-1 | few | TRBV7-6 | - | TGTGCCAGCAGCTTAGGACTAGGGGACAATGAGCAGTTCTTC | CASSLGLGDNEQFF
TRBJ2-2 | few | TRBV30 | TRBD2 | TGTGCCTGGAGCGAACGGGGGGTAAGGGGCACCGGGGAGCTGTTTTTT | CAWSERGVRGTGELFF
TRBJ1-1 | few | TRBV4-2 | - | TGTGCCAGCAGCCAAGATGCGAGGAGGGGAGCTTTCTTT | CASSQDARRGAFF
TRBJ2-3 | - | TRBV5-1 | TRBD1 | TGCGCCAGCAGCTCACAGGGGGCTGCAGATACGCAGTATTTT | CASSSQGAADTQYF
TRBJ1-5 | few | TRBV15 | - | TGTGCCACCAGCAGAGACCCGGGAGGGGTACCGACATTCCATAGCAATCAGCCCCAGCATTTT | CATSRDPGGVPTFHSNQPQHF
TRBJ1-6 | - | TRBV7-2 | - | TGTGCCAGCAGCTTAGGGGCGGGGTCACCCCTCCACTTT | CASSLGAGSPLHF
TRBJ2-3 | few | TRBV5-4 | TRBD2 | TGTGCCAGCAGCCACCGGACTAGCGGGAGGGCCTCAGATACGCAGTATTTT | CASSHRTSGRASDTQYF
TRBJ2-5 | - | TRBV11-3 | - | TGTGCCAGCAGCCCCGGCGGACTCGGACAAGAGACCCAGTACTTC | CASSPGGLGQETQYF
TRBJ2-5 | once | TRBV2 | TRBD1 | TGTGCCAGCAGTCCCCGGGACAGCCAAGAGACCCAGTACTTC | CASSPRDSQETQYF
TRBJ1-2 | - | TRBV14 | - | TGTGCCAGCAGTCACGAGGCCACGTTGGGCTACACCTTC | CASSHEATLGYTF
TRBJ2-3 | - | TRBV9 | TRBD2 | TGTGCCAGCAGCGCAAGCGGGAGGGGAGCAGATACGCAGTATTTT | CASSASGRGADTQYF
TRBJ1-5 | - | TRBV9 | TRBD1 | TGTGCCAGCAGTTTGACAGGGTCTAGGGATCAGCCCCAGCATTTT | CASSLTGSRDQPQHF
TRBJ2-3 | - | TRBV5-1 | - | TGCGCCAGCAGCTTACTAGCTGCTAGCACAGATACGCAGTATTTT | CASSLLAASTDTQYF
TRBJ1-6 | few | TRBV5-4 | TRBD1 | TGTGCCAGCAGCTTGGGGGGCCGGGGGCCAGGGGGTTCACCCCTCCACTTT | CASSLGGRGPGGSPLHF
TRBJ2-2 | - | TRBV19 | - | TGTGCCAGTAGTACTTTGCACTCTCCCGCCCATTACACCGGGGAGCTGTTTTTT | CASSTLHSPAHYTGELFF
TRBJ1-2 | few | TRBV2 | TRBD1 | TGTGCCAGCAGCCCCGGACAGGGTGTAGTGGGCTATGGCTACACCTTC | CASSPGQGVVGYGYTF
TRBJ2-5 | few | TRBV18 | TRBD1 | TGTGCCAGCTCACCACTCTGGACAGGGGGGGCAGAGACCCAGTACTTC | CASSPLWTGGAETQYF
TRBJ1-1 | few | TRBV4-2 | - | TGTGCCAGCAGCCAATCGTTAGTGACAGCAAACACTGAAGCTTTCTTT | CASSQSLVTANTEAFF
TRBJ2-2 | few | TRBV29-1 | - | TGCAGCGTTCCAGACACGGACCTGAGGGCCGGGGAGCTGTTTTTT | CSVPDTDLRAGELFF